These T cell receptor beta chains were read from a single sample in a study of OX40 agonist ivuxolimab in advanced cancers. The protocol was immunoSEQ multiplex PCR, while the TCRdb copy is restricted to in-frame clones and leaves out a portion. In the table there are about 34,000 clones, roughly four fifths of which are singletons. The sample was CD4+ or CD8+ T cells sorted from blood, taken in a trial of the OX40 agonist ivuxolimab. The receptors here all came from an adult with an advanced solid tumor such as melanoma, head and neck, liver or kidney cancer. Each CDR3 is given with its conserved first and last residue. The D gene is left open where the match is weak. A row's size may be missing; if present it is once, few, many or a size class.

clone_size | j_call | v_call | d_call | cdr3_nt | cdr3_aa
few | TRBJ2-3 | TRBV5-4 | NA | TGTGCCAGCAGCTTGGAAGCCAGGGAGGCGCCAAGAGATACGCAGTATTTT | CASSLEAREAPRDTQYF
NA | TRBJ2-1 | TRBV28 | NA | TGTGCCAGCAGTTTTCTCGGGGGCGAGTACAATGAGCAGTTCTTC | CASSFLGGEYNEQFF
NA | TRBJ2-5 | TRBV6-5 | TRBD2 | TGTGCCAGCAGCTCTCGGGACTACGGCCAAGAGACCCAGTACTTC | CASSSRDYGQETQYF
NA | TRBJ2-6 | TRBV7-8 | TRBD1 | TGTGCCAGCAGCTCGCGGACAGGGGACGGGGCCAACGTCCTGACTTTC | CASSSRTGDGANVLTF
NA | TRBJ2-1 | TRBV9 | TRBD2 | TGTGCCAGCAGCGCCGTAGCGGGGGGAACGGGGCAGCAGTTCTTC | CASSAVAGGTGQQFF
NA | TRBJ2-7 | TRBV13 | NA | TGTGCCAGCAGCTTAGACGGCGGGCCGAAATACGAGCAGTACTTC | CASSLDGGPKYEQYF
few | TRBJ1-2 | TRBV19 | TRBD1 | TGTGCCACCGCCGGGACAGTCATTAGGGATCCCAGTAACTATGGCTACACCTTC | CATAGTVIRDPSNYGYTF
few | TRBJ2-7 | TRBV11-2 | TRBD2 | TGTGCCAGCAGCTTAGGGGGGGAGGGATACGAGCAGTACTTC | CASSLGGEGYEQYF
NA | TRBJ1-5 | TRBV27 | NA | TGTGCCAGCAGTTTTCAGGCCAACAATCAGCCCCAGCATTTT | CASSFQANNQPQHF
NA | TRBJ2-7 | TRBV11-2 | TRBD2 | TGTGCCAGCTTTGGGGGTAGCGGGCCCTCCTACGAGCAGTACTTC | CASFGGSGPSYEQYF
NA | TRBJ2-7 | TRBV27 | NA | TGTGCCAGCAAACCGGGACTTGACTACGAGCAGTACTTC | CASKPGLDYEQYF
NA | TRBJ1-2 | TRBV21-1 | NA | TGTGCCAGCAGCAAAAGGCCCGGAACAGGGGTGGGTTTTGGCTACACCTTC | CASSKRPGTGVGFGYTF
NA | TRBJ1-3 | TRBV18 | NA | TGTGCCAGCTCACCACCGTTAATTTCTTCGGGTTACGGAAACACCATATATTTT | CASSPPLISSGYGNTIYF
NA | TRBJ2-1 | TRBV5-4 | NA | TGTGCCAGCTCCCTCGGGAATGAGCAGTTCTTC | CASSLGNEQFF
NA | TRBJ2-7 | TRBV4-2 | NA | TGTGCCAGCAGCCAAGCTAGGGGTGGGTCCTCCTACGAGCAGTACTTC | CASSQARGGSSYEQYF